Reported below is one T cell receptor beta chain. These data belong to a study of T cell changes during pregnancy in multiple sclerosis. Generated by immunoSEQ multiplex PCR, the TCRdb table keeps only in-frame clones and is missing some. Of approximately 32,000 clones in the sample, more than 85% were seen once. The trim removed 0 bases at V and 0 bases at J, leaving 3 bases unmatched. Germline V lookup: CDR1 MGHRA, CDR2 YSYEKL. This CDR3 is 16 amino acids long. This clonotype was obtained from a female donor with multiple sclerosis, enrolled in a pregnancy study. The sample was CD4+ T cells from peripheral blood mononuclear cells, taken in the second trimester of pregnancy. The chain couples TRBV4-1 to TRBJ2-5, with 8 bases that match TRBD2. In DNA form, the CDR3 reads TGCGCCAGCAGCCAAGAGGGCGGGAGGCACCAAGAGACCCAGTACTTC. This sequence encodes CASSQEGGRHQETQYF.